This entry features one T cell receptor beta chain sequence. Antigen specificity is unknown. Once RNA had been extracted, it was reverse transcribed into cDNA to act as the sequencing template. The data were produced by immunoSEQ multiplex PCR, yet TCRdb's version contains in-frame clones alone and is incomplete. The sample has around 300,000 clones, 50% to 75% seen once. The sample comes from a study of CD8+ T cells in alopecia areata. Notes on the study in general: Since there was just one nonresponder, nobody can yet say how baseline CD8+ expansion ties to response.

This sample's treatment: oral pan-JAK inhibitor, 5-10 mg twice daily. This CDR3 spans 13 amino acids. V was pared by 0 bases and J by 12 bases, with 12 bases between. Germline V lookup: CDR1 MNHNY, CDR2 SVGAGI (reference sequence). V gene TRBV6-6 combines with J gene TRBJ2-4, with D possibly called TRBD1 or TRBD2 (5 bases each). The specimen comprised CD4+ T cells sorted from blood, sampled at week 52, from a patient treated with tofacitinib. This TCR came from a human donor with alopecia areata. CDR3 loop: CASSYSGRDDQYF. The CDR3 DNA follows: TGTGCCAGCAGTTACTCCGGCAGGGACGATCAGTACTTC.